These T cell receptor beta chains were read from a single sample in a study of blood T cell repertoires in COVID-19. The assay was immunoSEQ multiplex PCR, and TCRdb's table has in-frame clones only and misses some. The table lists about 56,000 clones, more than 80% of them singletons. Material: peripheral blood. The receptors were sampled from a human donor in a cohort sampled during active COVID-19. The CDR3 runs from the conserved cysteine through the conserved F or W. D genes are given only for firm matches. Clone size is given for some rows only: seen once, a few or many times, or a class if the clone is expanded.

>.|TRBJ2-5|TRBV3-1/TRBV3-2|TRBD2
TGTGCCAGCCGGACTAGCGGGATTTGGCCCCAAGAGACCCAGTACTTC
CASRTSGIWPQETQYF
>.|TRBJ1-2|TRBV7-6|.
TGTGCCAGCAGCATAGGCCCACAGGTTCCCTATGGCTACACCTTC
CASSIGPQVPYGYTF
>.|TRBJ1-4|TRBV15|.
TGTGCCACCAGCAGAGGTCAAGAAAAACTGTTTTTT
CATSRGQEKLFF
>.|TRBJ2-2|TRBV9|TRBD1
TGTGCCAGCAGCGTAGAGCTGGACAGGGCGGCCGGGGAGCTGTTTTTT
CASSVELDRAAGELFF
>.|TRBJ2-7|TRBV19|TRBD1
TGTGCCAGCCGGGACAGGTCGTGGGAGCAGTACTTC
CASRDRSWEQYF
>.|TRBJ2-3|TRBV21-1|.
TGTGCCAGTCGGACTGCAGATACGCAGTATTTT
CASRTADTQYF
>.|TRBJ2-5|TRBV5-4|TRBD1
TGTGCCAGCAGCCCTCGGACAGGATCTCAAGAGACCCAGTACTTC
CASSPRTGSQETQYF
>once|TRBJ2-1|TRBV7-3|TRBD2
TGTGCCAGCAGCTTACGGGGGGGCTCCTACAATGAGCAGTTCTTC
CASSLRGGSYNEQFF
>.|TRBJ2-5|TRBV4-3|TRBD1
TGCGCCAGCAGCCAGTTCCCCAGGGGGCTGGGGGAGACCCAGTACTTC
CASSQFPRGLGETQYF
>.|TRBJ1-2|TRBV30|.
TGTGCCTGGGATACAGGGAAGTATGGCTACACCTTC
CAWDTGKYGYTF
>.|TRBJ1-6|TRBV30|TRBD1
TGTGCCTGCCTTGGACAGGGTAATTCACCCCTCCACTTT
CACLGQGNSPLHF
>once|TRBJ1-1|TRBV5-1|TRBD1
TGCGCCAGCAGCGATCGGGACAGGGGGACTGAAGCTTTCTTT
CASSDRDRGTEAFF
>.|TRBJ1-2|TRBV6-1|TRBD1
TGTGCCAGCAGTGAACCCTTAACAGGGGGCGGCTACACCTTC
CASSEPLTGGGYTF
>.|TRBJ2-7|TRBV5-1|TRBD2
TGCGCCAGCAGCCCCCCGGGGGGGCGGGACGAGCAGTACTTC
CASSPPGGRDEQYF
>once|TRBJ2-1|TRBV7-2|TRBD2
TGTGCCAGCAGCTTAGGAGGTAGCGGGGGGTACAATGAGCAGTTCTTC
CASSLGGSGGYNEQFF
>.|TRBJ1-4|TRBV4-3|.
TGCGCCAGCAGCCAAGCGGGACTCGGAGGAGAAAAACTGTTTTTT
CASSQAGLGGEKLFF
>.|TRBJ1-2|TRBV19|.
TGTGCCAGTAGCCTAAGTAACGTTCAGGCACCTAACTATGGCTACACCTTC
CASSLSNVQAPNYGYTF
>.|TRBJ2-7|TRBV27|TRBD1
TGTGCCAGCAGTTTCCTCGACAGGGGTAATGAGTACTTC
CASSFLDRGNEYF
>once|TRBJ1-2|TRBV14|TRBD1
TGTGCCAGCAGCCACCGCCTGCCCCTCGACAGGGACTATGGCTACACCTTC
CASSHRLPLDRDYGYTF
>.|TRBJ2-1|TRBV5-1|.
TGCGCCAGCAGCCCGACTCCCTCGAGCTCCTACAATGAGCAGTTCTTC
CASSPTPSSSYNEQFF
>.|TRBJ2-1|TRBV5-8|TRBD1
TGTGCCAGCAGCTTTAGGGGGCAGCCCTACAATGAGCAGTTCTTC
CASSFRGQPYNEQFF
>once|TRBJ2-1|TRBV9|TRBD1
TGTGCCAGCAGCGTACTGGGACAGGGAGGCTATGAGCAGTTCTTC
CASSVLGQGGYEQFF
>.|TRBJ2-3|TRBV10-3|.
TGTGCCATCAGACCACAGGGTTTACCAGATACGCAGTATTTT
CAIRPQGLPDTQYF
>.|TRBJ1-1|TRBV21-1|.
TGTGCCAGCAGCAAACGGGAGAACACTGAAGCTTTCTTT
CASSKRENTEAFF
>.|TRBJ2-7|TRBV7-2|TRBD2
TGTGCCAGCAGACTGGGGACTAGCGGGGGATACGAGCAGTACTTC
CASRLGTSGGYEQYF
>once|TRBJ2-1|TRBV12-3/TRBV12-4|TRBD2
TGTGCCAGCAGTTGGCTAGCGGGGAATGAGCAGTTCTTC
CASSWLAGNEQFF
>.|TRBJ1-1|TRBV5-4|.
TGTGCCAGCAGGGGACACCCGGATGACACTGAAGCTTTCTTT
CASRGHPDDTEAFF
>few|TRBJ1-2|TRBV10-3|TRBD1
TGTGCCATCAGCCCCGGGACAGGGGCCCCAGGTGGCTATGGCTACACCTTC
CAISPGTGAPGGYGYTF
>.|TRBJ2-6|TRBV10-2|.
TGCGCCAGCAGTTCTCCTCCTAAGTGGACAGAAGCCGGGGCCAACGTCCTGACTTTC
CASSSPPKWTEAGANVLTF
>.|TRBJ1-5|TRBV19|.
TGTGCCAGTACCCCCCTGGCGCAGGGAGGCCAGCCCCAGCATTTT
CASTPLAQGGQPQHF
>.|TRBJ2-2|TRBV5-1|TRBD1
TGCGCCAGCAGCTTGGGGAGGGGACAGGAGAACACCGGGGAGCTGTTTTTT
CASSLGRGQENTGELFF
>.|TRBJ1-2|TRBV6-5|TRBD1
TGTGCCAGCAGGGGGACAGGGGATCGGTATGGCTACACCTTC
CASRGTGDRYGYTF
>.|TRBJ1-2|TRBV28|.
TGTGCCAGCAGACGGTTCGGAGGCCCCGGCGGCTACACCTTC
CASRRFGGPGGYTF
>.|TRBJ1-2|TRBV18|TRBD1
TGTGCCAGCTCATCGACAGGGGGAAACTATGGCTACACCTTC
CASSSTGGNYGYTF
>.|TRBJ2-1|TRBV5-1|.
TGCGCCAGCAGCTGGCAAACTAGTTCGAATGAGCAGTTCTTC
CASSWQTSSNEQFF
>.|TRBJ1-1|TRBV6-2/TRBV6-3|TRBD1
TGTGCCAGCAGTTACTCAGGGGGCCGCGGCACTGAAGCTTTCTTT
CASSYSGGRGTEAFF
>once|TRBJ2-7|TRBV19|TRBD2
TGTGCCAGTAGTAGAGAGACTAGCGGATCCTACGAGCAGTACTTC
CASSRETSGSYEQYF
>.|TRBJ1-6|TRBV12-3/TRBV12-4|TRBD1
TGTGCCAGCCAGGGGCAGGGGGCCTCACCCCTCCACTTT
CASQGQGASPLHF
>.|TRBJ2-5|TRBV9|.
TGTGCCAGCAGCAATCCCCGGGAGACCCAGTACTTC
CASSNPRETQYF
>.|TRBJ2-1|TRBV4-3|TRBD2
TGCGCCAGCAGCCAAGATTTCCGGACTAGCGGGGGTGGGGATGAGCAGTTCTTC
CASSQDFRTSGGGDEQFF
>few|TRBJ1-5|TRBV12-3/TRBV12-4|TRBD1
TGTGCCAGCAGCCAGGGGGCAGATCAGCCCCAGCATTTT
CASSQGADQPQHF
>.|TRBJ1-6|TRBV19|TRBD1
TGTGCCAGTAGTATAGCCATCGGGACAGGCCATTCACCCCTCCACTTT
CASSIAIGTGHSPLHF
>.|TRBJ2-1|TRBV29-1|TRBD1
TGCAGCGTTTTGGACAGGGGGGGTGGCAATGAGCAGTTCTTC
CSVLDRGGGNEQFF
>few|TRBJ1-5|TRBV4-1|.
TGCGCCAGCCGTCCTTGGACATCCCCGAATCAGCCCCAGCATTTT
CASRPWTSPNQPQHF
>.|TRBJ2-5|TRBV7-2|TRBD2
TGTGCCAGCAGCCCTTTTAGTGCGGGGGGGGAAGAGACCCAGTACTTC
CASSPFSAGGEETQYF
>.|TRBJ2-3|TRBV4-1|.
TGCGCCAGCAGCCAAACCCCGACTACCCGCACAGATACGCAGTATTTT
CASSQTPTTRTDTQYF
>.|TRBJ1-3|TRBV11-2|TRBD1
TGTGCCAGCAGCACACTCCACCGACAGGGGATTTCTGGAAACACCATATATTTT
CASSTLHRQGISGNTIYF